The rows below give T cell receptor beta chains drawn from one sample of a study of shared clonotypes between healthy human individuals. Clones were sequenced by immunoSEQ multiplex PCR, and TCRdb holds only the in-frame ones, with some missing. The repertoire holds some 2.1 million clones, with over 85% as singletons. Sequenced material: naive CD8+ T cells from PBMCs. Receptors originate from a young man in good health. Some clones in this sample may be carry-over from other donors' samples. The CDR3 runs from the conserved cysteine through the conserved F or W. The size entry is marked missing in some rows and otherwise reads once, few, many or a size class.

>TRBV7-9|few
CASSSLVGYTF
>TRBV30|NA
CAWRQGFGYTF
>TRBV6-5|NA
CASSQLAEMGTQYF
>TRBV7-2|NA
CASSPPSPTSGKGDIQYF
>TRBV13|NA
CASSLVQGNYGYTF
>TRBV29-1|NA
CSVEVVIVDRGAGETQYF
>TRBV10-2|once
CASSDSGDEQYF
>TRBV9|NA
CASSPGGRNTDTQYF
>TRBV11-2|once
CASSSRVPLGNEQFF
>TRBV29-1|NA
CSVRARVPGGEQFF
>TRBV7-6|once
CASSSRQGTDTQYF
>TRBV6-4|NA
CASRAHPGNTYYGYTF
>TRBV27|NA
CASSLYGGDTEAFF
>TRBV7-9|NA
CASSLPPYNEQFF
>TRBV27|NA
CASSFGVRWWPQHF
>TRBV15|NA
CATSPISHPGNTIYF
>TRBV6-5|NA
CASSYSNRSKNQPQHF
>TRBV11-2|few
CASRMFTGSLWTEAFF
>TRBV6-5|NA
CASSYGSPSTDTQYF
>TRBV14|NA
CASSLRLEPDEQFF
>TRBV5-8|NA
CASSQDRPYSYNEQFF
>TRBV27|NA
CASSPSMGARGYEQYF
>TRBV15|NA
CATSREDIYEQYF
>TRBV7-6|NA
CASSLGSTDTQYF
>TRBV9|NA
CASSVPTGSKVPGASYNEQFF
>TRBV19|NA
CASSGGVGRPQHF
>TRBV5-5|NA
CASSLMTGGGYGYTF
>TRBV7-9|NA
CASSLEDEATDTQYF
>TRBV9|NA
CASSVDRADTQYF
>TRBV27|NA
CATNSNTEAFF
>TRBV19|once
CASSIGTGADEQYF
>TRBV4-3|once
CASSQNTRTGLYEQYF